This T cell receptor (beta chain) was identified during a study of blood T cell repertoires in COVID-19. Overall study context: The United States, Italy and Spain were the sources of the acute and convalescent COVID-19 samples.

This clone has a single count. Data came from immunoSEQ multiplex PCR; TCRdb stores just in-frame clones and leaves some out. This table has some 21,000 clones, around nine tenths appearing once. The CDR3 consists of 17 residues. V lost 4 bases, J lost 4 bases, and 12 bases stayed unmatched. Germline assignment: CDR1 SGHNT and CDR2 YYREEE (reference sequence). The J gene is TRBJ2-1, the V gene TRBV5-4, with TRBD2 matching over 9 bases. Material for sequencing was peripheral blood. This clonotype originated in a man in his 70s with active COVID-19. CDR3 bases: TGTGCCAGCAGCCGAGATGGGGCTAGCGGGGTTTACAATGAGCAGTTCTTC. Encoded protein: CASSRDGASGVYNEQFF.